A selection of T cell receptor beta chains follows, all from one sample in a study of blood T cells in healthy people across ages. TCRdb called the 5' RACE reads again in MiXCR, with one record for every CDR3 protein. Of about 1.5 million distinct CDR3 sequences in the sample, 35% to 45% are singletons; the top ten hold just over 4%. Sequencing used blood. The source of these receptors is a woman aged 18-29 years in good health. Both conserved end residues are part of each CDR3. The D gene is left open where the match is weak. Expanded clones are given a class, and other clones once, few, many or no size at all.

j_gene,abundance,v_gene,d_gene,CDR3aa,CDR3nt
TRBJ2-5,-,TRBV20-1,TRBD2,CSALGLAGLSYNEQYF,TGCAGTGCCCTAGGACTAGCGGGACTCTCCTACAATGAGCAGTACTTC
TRBJ1-5,-,TRBV19,-,CASRPRGQSNQPQHF,TGTGCCAGTAGACCCAGGGGTCAAAGCAATCAGCCCCAGCATTTT
TRBJ2-1,once,TRBV5-1,TRBD2,CASSPGSGGTYNEQFF,TGCGCCAGCTCCCCTGGGAGCGGGGGAACTTACAATGAGCAGTTCTTC
TRBJ2-1,-,TRBV7-2,-,CASSQGRAQTAYNEQFF,TGTGCCAGCAGCCAGGGGCGCGCACAAACCGCCTACAATGAGCAGTTCTTC
TRBJ2-3,-,TRBV4-1,-,CASSRNTDFTDTQYF,TGCGCCAGCAGCCGAAACACGGACTTCACAGATACGCAGTATTTT
TRBJ2-7,once,TRBV27,-,CASSLEYYNEQYF,TGTGCCAGCAGCTTAGAGTACTACAATGAGCAGTACTTC
TRBJ1-2,-,TRBV29-1,TRBD1,CSVRGGGEMDYGHTF,TGCAGCGTCCGAGGGGGCGGGGAGATGGACTATGGCCACACCTTC
TRBJ1-5,-,TRBV4-3,-,CASSQQVLSNQPQHF,TGCGCCAGCAGCCAACAGGTCTTAAGCAATCAGCCCCAGCATTTT
TRBJ2-7,few,TRBV12-1,-,CASSPRQDTLREQYF,TGTGCCAGCAGCCCTCGACAGGACACACTTAGAGAGCAGTACTTC
TRBJ2-1,few,TRBV15,TRBD2,CATTSGRDYNEQFF,TGTGCCACGACGAGCGGGAGGGACTACAATGAGCAGTTCTTC
TRBJ2-1,once,TRBV3-1,TRBD2,CASSQVSGGGASLGYNEQFF,TGTGCCAGCAGCCAGGTCTCCGGCGGGGGGGCGAGTCTTGGCTACAATGAGCAGTTCTTC
TRBJ2-5,-,TRBV20-1,TRBD2,CSAASGGRETQYF,TGCAGTGCTGCTAGCGGGGGAAGGGAGACCCAGTACTTC
TRBJ2-6,few,TRBV30,-,CAWKHTGLSGANVLTF,TGTGCCTGGAAACATACAGGACTCTCTGGGGCCAACGTCCTGACTTTC
TRBJ2-1,few,TRBV5-5,-,CASSSRTSGSPKGYNEQFF,TGTGCCAGCAGCTCTCGGACTTCGGGGTCCCCGAAGGGATACAATGAGCAGTTCTTC
TRBJ2-3,-,TRBV12-3/TRBV12-4,-,CASSAGAGDTDTQYF,TGTGCCAGCTCCGCGGGGGCGGGGGACACAGATACGCAGTATTTT
TRBJ2-1,many,TRBV5-1,-,CASSFSAGSYNEQFF,TGCGCCAGCAGCTTTTCGGCGGGGTCCTACAATGAGCAGTTCTTC
TRBJ1-2,many,TRBV27,-,CASSLSSGYYGYTF,TGTGCCAGCAGCTTAAGCTCTGGCTACTATGGCTACACCTTC
TRBJ2-7,few,TRBV7-9,TRBD2,CASSGGTSDLGEQYF,TGTGCCAGCAGCGGAGGGACTAGCGACCTCGGCGAGCAGTACTTC
TRBJ1-2,once,TRBV15,-,CATSRESDRANYGYTF,TGTGCCACCAGCAGAGAGTCGGACAGAGCTAACTATGGCTACACCTTC
TRBJ2-1,few,TRBV5-1,-,CASGPSGGYNEQFF,TGCGCCAGCGGCCCAAGTGGTGGTTACAATGAGCAGTTCTTC
TRBJ2-3,-,TRBV20-1,TRBD2,CSATIAGRQGTQYF,TGCAGTGCTACGATAGCGGGCCGCCAGGGTACGCAGTATTTT
TRBJ2-7,-,TRBV2,-,CASRAGTAGAYEQYF,TGTGCCAGCAGAGCCGGGACAGCGGGGGCTTACGAGCAGTACTTC
TRBJ1-1,-,TRBV6-2/TRBV6-3,-,CASSRRLNTEAFF,TGTGCCAGCAGTCGGAGGTTGAACACTGAAGCTTTCTTT
TRBJ2-1,few,TRBV20-1,-,CSARDIPRGQQFF,TGCAGTGCTAGAGATATCCCCAGGGGTCAGCAGTTCTTC
TRBJ2-5,few,TRBV6-2/TRBV6-3,-,CASSYSTRDSTWREQYF,TGTGCCAGCAGTTACTCAACTCGGGACTCGACCTGGAGGGAGCAGTACTTC
TRBJ2-7,many,TRBV5-1,TRBD1,CASSHRQGKDHEQYF,TGCGCCAGCAGCCATCGACAGGGGAAGGACCACGAGCAGTACTTC
TRBJ1-2,-,TRBV20-1,-,CSPGNGYTF,TGCAGTCCAGGGAATGGCTACACCTTC
TRBJ1-5,few,TRBV4-1,-,CTSSQRSDQPQHF,TGCACCAGCAGCCAGAGGAGCGATCAGCCCCAGCATTTT
TRBJ1-1,-,TRBV5-1,-,CASRMRENTEAFF,TGCGCCAGCAGAATGAGGGAGAACACTGAAGCTTTCTTT
TRBJ1-1,few,TRBV10-3,-,CAIRAGTGGPTEAFF,TGTGCCATCAGGGCCGGGACGGGGGGGCCCACTGAAGCTTTCTTT
TRBJ2-4,-,TRBV11-2,-,CASRALGGNVQYF,TGTGCCAGCAGGGCCCTCGGAGGGAACGTTCAGTACTTC
TRBJ2-3,-,TRBV12-3/TRBV12-4,TRBD2,CASSLRFSGSKDTQYF,TGTGCCAGCAGTTTAAGGTTTAGCGGGAGCAAAGATACGCAGTATTTT
TRBJ1-1,-,TRBV30,TRBD1,CAWLARVGTGSVEAFF,TGTGCCTGGCTTGCGAGGGTGGGGACAGGGTCGGTCGAAGCTTTCTTT
TRBJ2-1,-,TRBV20-1,TRBD1,CSARDRTGFDEQFF,TGCAGTGCTAGAGATAGGACAGGGTTCGATGAGCAGTTCTTC
TRBJ2-5,-,TRBV18,-,CASSPPAAIETQYF,TGTGCCAGCTCACCACCGGCTGCGATCGAGACCCAGTACTTC
TRBJ2-3,-,TRBV7-7,-,CASSPAASDTQYF,TGTGCTAGCAGCCCGGCGGCTTCGGATACGCAGTATTTT
TRBJ2-7,-,TRBV20-1,-,CSARDRGGYEQYF,TGCAGTGCTAGAGATCGGGGCGGGTACGAGCAGTACTTC
TRBJ2-1,few,TRBV19,TRBD2,CASSISAGGYNEQFF,TGTGCCAGTAGTATCTCAGCGGGGGGGTACAATGAGCAGTTCTTC
TRBJ2-4,-,TRBV5-4,TRBD2,CASSLGASGKYF,TGTGCCAGCAGCTTGGGAGCTAGCGGAAAGTACTTC
TRBJ1-1,once,TRBV20-1,-,CSASGQPGAEAFF,TGCAGTGCTAGCGGACAGCCGGGCGCTGAAGCTTTCTTT
TRBJ2-5,-,TRBV7-9,TRBD2,CASSFLAGGYNEQYF,TGTGCCAGCAGCTTTTTAGCGGGGGGCTACAATGAGCAGTACTTC
TRBJ1-5,-,TRBV27,-,CASSLGYGRGSNQPQHF,TGTGCCAGCAGCCTAGGGTATGGGAGAGGGAGCAATCAGCCCCAGCATTTT
TRBJ1-3,once,TRBV12-3/TRBV12-4,-,CASTGRGSGNTIYF,TGTGCCAGCACCGGGCGGGGCTCTGGAAACACCATATATTTT
TRBJ1-1,few,TRBV29-1,-,CSVERFSEAFF,TGCAGCGTTGAGAGGTTCAGTGAAGCTTTCTTT
TRBJ1-1,few,TRBV7-2,TRBD1,CASSLGTGGAAFF,TGTGCCAGCAGCTTAGGAACAGGGGGCGCGGCTTTCTTT
TRBJ2-5,-,TRBV29-1,-,CSVPGHRQETQYF,TGCAGCGTCCCGGGACACCGCCAAGAGACCCAGTACTTC
TRBJ2-4,-,TRBV7-2,TRBD1,CASSSSVTGSNIQYF,TGTGCCAGCAGCTCTTCGGTGACAGGGAGCAACATTCAGTACTTC
TRBJ1-2,few,TRBV6-2/TRBV6-3,-,CASTNGVQRYTF,TGTGCCAGCACCAACGGGGTTCAACGCTACACCTTC
TRBJ1-1,-,TRBV5-1,-,CASSRTTGVTEAFF,TGCGCCAGCAGCCGAACGACAGGAGTCACTGAAGCTTTCTTT
TRBJ2-1,-,TRBV11-2,-,CASSLDSFSSYNEQFF,TGTGCCAGCAGCTTAGATAGCTTTTCTTCCTACAATGAGCAGTTCTTC
TRBJ1-4,-,TRBV7-2,-,CASSSPDDEKLFF,TGTGCCAGCAGCTCCCCAGATGATGAAAAACTGTTTTTT
TRBJ1-4,few,TRBV2,-,CASSPLGPQGEKLFF,TGTGCCAGCAGTCCCCTCGGACCTCAGGGGGAAAAACTGTTTTTT
TRBJ1-4,-,TRBV4-3,-,CASSQGIGVRGIEKPFF,TGCGCCAGCAGCCAAGGGATAGGAGTCCGGGGGATTGAAAAACCGTTTTTT
TRBJ2-1,many,TRBV28,-,CASSVLGLANYNEQFF,TGTGCCAGCAGCGTATTGGGATTGGCAAACTACAATGAGCAGTTCTTC
TRBJ1-2,-,TRBV12-3/TRBV12-4,-,CASSSREGDYGYTF,TGTGCCAGCAGTTCCCGGGAAGGCGACTATGGCTACACCTTC
TRBJ2-7,-,TRBV20-1,TRBD2,CSARDQIAGRFYEQYF,TGCAGTGCTAGAGATCAAATAGCGGGAAGATTCTACGAGCAGTACTTC
TRBJ1-1,-,TRBV12-3/TRBV12-4,-,CASKSGRNTEAFF,TGTGCCAGCAAATCGGGTAGGAACACTGAAGCTTTCTTT